The 8 T cell receptor beta chains reported below all come from one sample, sequenced in a study of shared clonotypes between healthy human individuals. The repertoire was sequenced with immunoSEQ multiplex PCR; TCRdb's copy has only in-frame clones and lacks some. This table holds nearly 2 million clones, about 95% found once. CD45RO-negative, CCR7-selected cells formed the naive CD8 fraction, which excluded terminally differentiated effector memory CD45RA+ cells. Sequencing was performed on naive CD8+ T cells sorted from blood. These receptors all stem from a young man in good health.

J is TRBJ2-7 and V is TRBV4-1, with D possibly being TRBD1 or TRBD2 (5 bases each). Germline CDR1 reads MGHRA; CDR2 reads YSYEKL. The CDR3 length is 13 residues. V gave up 3 bases and J gave up 6 bases, with 12 bases separating them. Here the CDR3 DNA reads TGCGCCAGCAGCCATGCCCGGGGCGTCGAGCAGTACTTC. Translating gives CASSHARGVEQYF.

V and J are TRBV7-3 and TRBJ2-1; D is undetermined. The CDR3 sequence is 16 residues long. Per germline, CDR1 SGHTA and CDR2 FQGTGA. V was pared by 0 bases and J by 2 bases, with 11 bases between. CDR3 nucleotides: TGTGCCAGCAGCTTAACTACAGCGACTCCCTACAATGAGCAGTTCTTC. This gives the protein CASSLTTATPYNEQFF.

A word on this clone: This sample also contains other DNA sequences that code for the same CDR3. This chain joins TRBV9 and TRBJ2-1; tentatively, D is TRBD2 (6 bases). V was clipped by 0 bases and J by 6 bases, with 13 bases between them. CDR3 length equals 15 residues. Germline V gene lookup returns CDR1 SGDLS and CDR2 YYNGEE. This CDR3 is CASSVGGGSSNEQFF. In nucleotides, the CDR3 is TGTGCCAGCAGCGTAGGTGGGGGGTCAAGCAATGAGCAGTTCTTC.

The chain uses TRBV9 and TRBJ2-7, with D maybe TRBD2 (5 bases). Germline assignment: CDR1 SGDLS and CDR2 YYNGEE. The CDR3 is 16 residues long. The V end lost 0 bases, the J end lost 0 bases, and 13 bases lay between the germline ends. The CDR3 sequence is CASSVVAAASSYEQYF. The CDR3 DNA sequence: TGTGCCAGCAGCGTAGTAGCAGCGGCAAGCTCCTACGAGCAGTACTTC.

The chain carries TRBV6-6 and TRBJ2-2; 12 positions match TRBD2. CDR3 length: 16 amino acids. Trimming removed 11 bases from V and 4 bases from J; junction bases left unmatched: 11. Looked up from germline, CDR1 is MNHNY and CDR2 is SVGAGI (reference sequence). Here the CDR3 DNA reads TGTGCCGCGAGACTAGCGGGAGAAGGGCGCACCGGGGAGCTGTTTTTT. This encodes CAARLAGEGRTGELFF.

The chain links TRBV27 to TRBJ2-7; 9 bases agree with TRBD1. The germline V gene encodes CDR1 MNHEY and CDR2 SMNVEV (reference sequence). The CDR3 loop spans 15 amino acids. V shed 5 bases and J 3 bases; nucleotides not matched to a gene: 8. CDR3 protein: CASSPGTGQFYEQYF. In DNA, the CDR3 is TGTGCCAGCAGTCCCGGGACAGGGCAATTCTACGAGCAGTACTTC.

Comment on this clone: Additional DNA sequences in this sample encode the identical CDR3. This chain links TRBV9 with TRBJ2-7, with 8 nucleotides matching TRBD1. This CDR3 contains 14 residues. J lost 3 bases, V lost 3 bases, and 5 bases had no gene match. From germline, CDR1 is SGDLS and CDR2 YYNGEE. The CDR3 nucleotides read TGTGCCAGCAGCGGCGGGACAGGCGGCTACGAGCAGTACTTC. Residues: CASSGGTGGYEQYF.

This sequence joins TRBV27 and TRBJ2-2; tentatively, D is TRBD2 (6 bases). Germline V CDR1 and CDR2: MNHEY, SMNVEV (reference sequence). V lost 3 bases and J 4 bases, leaving 12 bases between the germline ends. CDR3 length: 15 amino acids. CDR3 loop: CASSLEGSGTGELFF. CDR3 DNA: TGTGCCAGCAGTTTGGAGGGGTCGGGCACCGGGGAGCTGTTTTTT.